This paragraph covers one T cell receptor (beta chain) sequence. J gave up 0 bases and V 2 bases, and 10 bases lay outside the gene matches. CDR1 and CDR2 from the germline V gene are SEHNR and FQNEAQ (reference sequence). The CDR3 runs 19 residues. This specimen belongs to a study of cytomegalovirus exposure and HLA in healthy donors. Primers: 60 Vbeta forward and 13 Jbeta reverse. Method: immunoSEQ multiplex PCR; TCRdb's copy keeps in-frame clones and lacks some. The table records about 86,000 clones, roughly 77% of them present only once. The chain joins TRBV7-9 to TRBJ2-7; 13 bases line up with TRBD2. This receptor was obtained from a woman between 35 and 50 years old in good health and CMV-seropositive. Sequences were obtained from PBMCs. DNA of the CDR3: TGTGCCAGCAGCTTAAGGTCGGGACTAGCGGGGCTCAGCTCCTACGAGCAGTACTTC. Protein: CASSLRSGLAGLSSYEQYF.